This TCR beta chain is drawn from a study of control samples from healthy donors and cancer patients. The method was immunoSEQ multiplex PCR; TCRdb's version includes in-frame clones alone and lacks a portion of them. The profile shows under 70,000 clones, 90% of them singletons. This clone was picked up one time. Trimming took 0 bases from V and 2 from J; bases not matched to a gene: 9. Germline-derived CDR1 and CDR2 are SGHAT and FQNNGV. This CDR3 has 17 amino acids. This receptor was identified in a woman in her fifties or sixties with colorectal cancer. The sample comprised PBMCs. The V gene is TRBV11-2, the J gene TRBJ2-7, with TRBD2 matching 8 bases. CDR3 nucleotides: TGTGCCAGCAGCTTAGATCGTCAGCGGGAGTCCACCTACGAGCAGTACTTC. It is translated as CASSLDRQRESTYEQYF.